This TCR beta chain is drawn from a study of blood T cell repertoires in COVID-19. Study information: Some COVID-19 samples were acute and others convalescent; all came from the United States, Italy and Spain.

The CDR3 is 17 amino acids. From germline, CDR1 is SGHTA and CDR2 FQGNSA. Trimming took 5 bases from V and 0 from J; bases not matched to a gene: 10. Study members were between roughly 18 and 100 years old and lived in about two dozen US regions. Per the authors' pipeline: Estimation of nucleated cell counts relied on the amplification of reference gene primers. The assay was immunoSEQ multiplex PCR, and TCRdb's table has in-frame clones only and misses some. The V and J calls and the clone size are those of that table, but D and trimming were determined from the DNA. The repertoire holds 200,000 to 250,000 clones, with roughly four fifths as singletons.

The source is a man in his 60s who had recovered from COVID-19. This chain joins TRBV7-2 and TRBJ2-3; 8 bases agree with TRBD1. Material for sequencing was PBMCs or T cells enriched from blood (not recorded which). The CDR3 loop is CASSPGGVKSSTDTQYF. The CDR3 nucleotides read TGTGCCAGCAGCCCAGGGGGCGTGAAATCTAGCACAGATACGCAGTATTTT.